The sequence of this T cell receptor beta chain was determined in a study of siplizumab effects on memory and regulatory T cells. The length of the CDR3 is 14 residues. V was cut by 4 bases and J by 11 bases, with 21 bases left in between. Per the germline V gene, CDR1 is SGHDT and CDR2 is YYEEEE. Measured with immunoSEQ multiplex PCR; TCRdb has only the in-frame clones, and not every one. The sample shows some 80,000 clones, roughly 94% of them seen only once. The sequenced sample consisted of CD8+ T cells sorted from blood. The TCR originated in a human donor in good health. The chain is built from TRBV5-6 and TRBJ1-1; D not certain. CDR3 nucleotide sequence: TGTGCCAGCAGCGGGGATGGGAGGAGGGCAGTCGCTTTCTTT. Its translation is CASSGDGRRAVAFF. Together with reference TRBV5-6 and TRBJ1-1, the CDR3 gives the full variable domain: DAGVTQSPTHLIKTRGQQVTLRCSPKSGHDTVSWYQQALGQGPQFIFQYYEEEERQRGNFPDRFSGHQFPNYSSELNVNALLLGDSALYLCASSGDGRRAVAFFGQGTRLTVV.